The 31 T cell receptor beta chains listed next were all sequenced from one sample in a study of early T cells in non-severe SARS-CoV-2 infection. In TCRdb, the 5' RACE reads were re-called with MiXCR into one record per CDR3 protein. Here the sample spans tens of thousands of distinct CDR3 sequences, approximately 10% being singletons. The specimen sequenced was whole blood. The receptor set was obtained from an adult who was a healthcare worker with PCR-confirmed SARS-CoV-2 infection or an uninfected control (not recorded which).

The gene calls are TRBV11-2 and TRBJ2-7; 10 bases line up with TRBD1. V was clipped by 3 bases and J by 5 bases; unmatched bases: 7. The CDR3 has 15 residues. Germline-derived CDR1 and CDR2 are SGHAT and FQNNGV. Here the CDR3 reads CASSFLRTGGDEQYF. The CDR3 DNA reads TGTGCCAGCAGCTTTCTTCGGACAGGGGGAGACGAGCAGTACTTC.

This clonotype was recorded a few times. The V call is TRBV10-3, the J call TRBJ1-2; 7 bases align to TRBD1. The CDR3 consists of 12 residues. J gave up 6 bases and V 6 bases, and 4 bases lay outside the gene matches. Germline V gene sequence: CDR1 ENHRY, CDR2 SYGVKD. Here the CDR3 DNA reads TGTGCCATCAGAAGGGGGACAGATGGCTACACCTTC. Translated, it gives CAIRRGTDGYTF.

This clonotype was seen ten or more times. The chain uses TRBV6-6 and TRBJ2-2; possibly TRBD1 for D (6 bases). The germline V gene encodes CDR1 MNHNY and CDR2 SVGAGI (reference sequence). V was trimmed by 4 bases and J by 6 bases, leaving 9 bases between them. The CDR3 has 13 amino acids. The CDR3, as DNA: TGTGCCAGCAGTTCACAGGGTTCCGGGGAGCTGTTTTTT. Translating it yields CASSSQGSGELFF.

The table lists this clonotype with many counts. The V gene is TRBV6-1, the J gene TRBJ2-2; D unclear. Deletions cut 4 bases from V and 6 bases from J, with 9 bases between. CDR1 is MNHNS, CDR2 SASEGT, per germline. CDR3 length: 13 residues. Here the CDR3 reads CASSAGQAGELFF. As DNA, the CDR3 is TGTGCCAGCAGTGCTGGGCAGGCCGGGGAGCTGTTTTTT.

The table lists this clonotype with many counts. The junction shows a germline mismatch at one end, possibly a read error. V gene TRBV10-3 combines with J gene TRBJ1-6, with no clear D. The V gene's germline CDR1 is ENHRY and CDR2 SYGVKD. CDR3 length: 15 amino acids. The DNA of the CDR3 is TGTGCCATCAGCTCCGGACCGACGGAGAATTCACCCCTCCATTTT. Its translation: CAISSGPTENSPLHF.

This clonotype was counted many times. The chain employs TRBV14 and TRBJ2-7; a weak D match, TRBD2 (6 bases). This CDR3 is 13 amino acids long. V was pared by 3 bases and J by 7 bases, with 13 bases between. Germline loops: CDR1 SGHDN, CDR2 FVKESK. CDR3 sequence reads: CASSQRARGEQYF. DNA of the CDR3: TGTGCCAGCAGCCAGCGGGCCCGGGGGGAGCAGTACTTC.

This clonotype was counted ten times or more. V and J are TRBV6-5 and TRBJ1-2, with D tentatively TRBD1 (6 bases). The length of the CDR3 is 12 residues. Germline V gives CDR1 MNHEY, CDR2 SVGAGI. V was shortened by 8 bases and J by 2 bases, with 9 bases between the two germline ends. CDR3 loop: CASQDSNYGYTF. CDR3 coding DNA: TGTGCCAGCCAGGACAGCAACTATGGCTACACCTTC.

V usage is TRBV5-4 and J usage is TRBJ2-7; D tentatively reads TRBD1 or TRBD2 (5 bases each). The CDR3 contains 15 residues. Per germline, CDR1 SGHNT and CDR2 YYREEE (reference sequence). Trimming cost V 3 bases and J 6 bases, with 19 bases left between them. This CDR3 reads CASSSGTAGGGEQYF. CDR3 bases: TGTGCCAGCAGCTCTGGGACGGCCGGCGGTGGCGAGCAGTACTTC.

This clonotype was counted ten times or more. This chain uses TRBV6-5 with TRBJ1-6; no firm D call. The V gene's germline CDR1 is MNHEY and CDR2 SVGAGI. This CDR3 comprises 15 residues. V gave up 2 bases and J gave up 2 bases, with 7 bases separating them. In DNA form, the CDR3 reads TGTGCCAGCAGTTACGAGCAGGCCTATAATTCACCCCTCCACTTT. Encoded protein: CASSYEQAYNSPLHF.

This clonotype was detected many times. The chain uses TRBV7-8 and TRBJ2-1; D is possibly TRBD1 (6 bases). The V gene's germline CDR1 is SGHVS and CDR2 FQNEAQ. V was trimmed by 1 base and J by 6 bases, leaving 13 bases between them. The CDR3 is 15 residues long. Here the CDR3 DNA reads TGTGCCAGCAGCTTAGTAAGCATAGGGGGCAATGAGCAGTTCTTC. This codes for CASSLVSIGGNEQFF.

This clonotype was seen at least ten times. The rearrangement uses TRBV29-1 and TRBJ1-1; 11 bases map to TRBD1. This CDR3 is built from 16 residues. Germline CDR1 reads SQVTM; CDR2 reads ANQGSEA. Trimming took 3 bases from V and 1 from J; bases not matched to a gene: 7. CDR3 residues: CSVDRTGGVQNTEAFF. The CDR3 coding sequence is TGCAGCGTTGATAGGACAGGGGGCGTCCAGAACACTGAAGCTTTCTTT.

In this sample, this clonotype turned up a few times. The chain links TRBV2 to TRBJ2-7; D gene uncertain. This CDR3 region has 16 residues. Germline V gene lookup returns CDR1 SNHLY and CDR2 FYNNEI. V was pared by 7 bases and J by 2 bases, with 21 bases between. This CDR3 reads CASMRFWATMTYEQYF. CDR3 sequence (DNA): TGTGCCAGCATGAGGTTTTGGGCCACCATGACCTACGAGCAGTACTTC.

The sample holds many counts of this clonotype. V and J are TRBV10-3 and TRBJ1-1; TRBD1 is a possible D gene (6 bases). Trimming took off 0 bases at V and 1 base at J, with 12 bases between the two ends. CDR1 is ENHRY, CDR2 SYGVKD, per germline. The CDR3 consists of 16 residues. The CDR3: CAISESGGVGNTEAFF. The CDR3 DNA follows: TGTGCCATCAGTGAGTCCGGGGGCGTGGGGAACACTGAAGCTTTCTTT.

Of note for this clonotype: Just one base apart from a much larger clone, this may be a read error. The CDR3 spells CTSSHNTEAFF. In DNA, the CDR3 is TGTACCAGCTCGCATAACACTGAAGCTTTCTTT. The chain links TRBV6-6 to TRBJ1-1; D remains ambiguous. This CDR3 comprises 11 residues. Germline values: CDR1 MNHNY, CDR2 SVGAGI (reference sequence).

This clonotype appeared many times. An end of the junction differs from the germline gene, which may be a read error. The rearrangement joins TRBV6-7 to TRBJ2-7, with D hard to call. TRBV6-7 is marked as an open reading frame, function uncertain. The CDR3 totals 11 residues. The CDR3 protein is CASSYSCEQYF. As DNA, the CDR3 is TGTGCCAGCAGTTACTCCTGCGAGCAGTACTTC.

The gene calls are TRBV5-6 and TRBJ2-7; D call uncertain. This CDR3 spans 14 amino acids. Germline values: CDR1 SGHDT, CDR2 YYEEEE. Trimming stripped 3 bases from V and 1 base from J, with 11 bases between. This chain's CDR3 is CASSSSPVSYEQYF. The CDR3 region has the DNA TGTGCCAGCAGCTCTTCCCCTGTTTCCTACGAGCAGTACTTC.

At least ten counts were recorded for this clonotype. The CDR3 bases are TGTGCCAGCAGTTCCCTAACAGGGGGCCGAGAAAAACTGTTTTTT. Protein: CASSSLTGGREKLFF. V gene TRBV7-9 combines with J gene TRBJ1-4; TRBD1 aligns across 9 bases. J was trimmed by 8 bases and V by 6 bases; bases with no gene match: 10. There are 15 residues in the CDR3. Germline V gene sequence: CDR1 SEHNR, CDR2 FQNEAQ (reference sequence). The whole variable domain, filled in from reference TRBV7-9 and TRBJ1-4, reads DTGVSQNPRHKITKRGQNVTFRCDPISEHNRLYWYRQTLGQGPEFLTYFQNEAQLEKSRLLSDRFSAERPKGSFSTLEIQRTEQGDSAMYLCASSSLTGGREKLFFGSGTQLSVL.

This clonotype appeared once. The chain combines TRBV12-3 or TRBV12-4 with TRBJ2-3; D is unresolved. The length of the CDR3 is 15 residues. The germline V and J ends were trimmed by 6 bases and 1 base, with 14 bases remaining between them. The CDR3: CASSASAWGTDTQYF. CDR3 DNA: TGTGCCAGCAGCGCCTCCGCGTGGGGCACAGATACGCAGTATTTT.

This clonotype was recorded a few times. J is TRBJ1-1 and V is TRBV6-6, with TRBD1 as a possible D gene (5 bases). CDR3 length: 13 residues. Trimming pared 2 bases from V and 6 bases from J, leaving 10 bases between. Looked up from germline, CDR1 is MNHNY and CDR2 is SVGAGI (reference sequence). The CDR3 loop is CASSYGPGSEAFF. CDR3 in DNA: TGTGCCAGCAGTTACGGGCCAGGGTCTGAAGCTTTCTTT.

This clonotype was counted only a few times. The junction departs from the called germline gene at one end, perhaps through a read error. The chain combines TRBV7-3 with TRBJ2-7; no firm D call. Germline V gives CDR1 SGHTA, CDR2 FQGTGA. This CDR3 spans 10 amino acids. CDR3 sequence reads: CASSFGRLAF. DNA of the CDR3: TGTGCCAGCAGTTTCGGGCGGCTCGCCTTC.

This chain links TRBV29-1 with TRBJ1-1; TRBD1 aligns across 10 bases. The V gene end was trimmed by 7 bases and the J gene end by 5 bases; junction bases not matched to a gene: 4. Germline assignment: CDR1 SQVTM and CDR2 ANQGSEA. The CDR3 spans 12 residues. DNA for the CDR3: TGCAGCGCCCGGACAGGGGGAACTGAAGCTTTCTTT. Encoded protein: CSARTGGTEAFF.

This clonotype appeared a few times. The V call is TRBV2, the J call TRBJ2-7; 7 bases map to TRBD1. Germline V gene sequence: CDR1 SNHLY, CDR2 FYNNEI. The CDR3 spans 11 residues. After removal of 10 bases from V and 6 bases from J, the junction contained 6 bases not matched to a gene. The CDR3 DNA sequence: TGTGCCACCTACAGGGGTGGCGAGCAGTACTTC. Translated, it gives CATYRGGEQYF.

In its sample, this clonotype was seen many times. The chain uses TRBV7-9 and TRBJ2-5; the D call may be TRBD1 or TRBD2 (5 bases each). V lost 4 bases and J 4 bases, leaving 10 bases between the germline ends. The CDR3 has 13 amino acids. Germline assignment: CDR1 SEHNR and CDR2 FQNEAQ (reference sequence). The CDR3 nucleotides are TGTGCCAGCAGCTCACCGGGACGAGAGACCCAGTACTTC. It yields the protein CASSSPGRETQYF.

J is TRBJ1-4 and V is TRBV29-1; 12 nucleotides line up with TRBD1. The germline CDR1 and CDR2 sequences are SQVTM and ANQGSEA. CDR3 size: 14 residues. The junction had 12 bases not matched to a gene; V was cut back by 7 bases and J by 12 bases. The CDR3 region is CSAAMGTGGNELFF. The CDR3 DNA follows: TGCAGCGCCGCGATGGGGACAGGGGGCAATGAACTGTTTTTT. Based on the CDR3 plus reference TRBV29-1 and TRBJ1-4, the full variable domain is SAVISQKPSRDICQRGTSLTIQCQVDSQVTMMFWYRQQPGQSLTLIATANQGSEATYESGFVIDKFPISRPNLTFSTLTVSNMSPEDSSIYLCSAAMGTGGNELFFGSGTQLSVL.

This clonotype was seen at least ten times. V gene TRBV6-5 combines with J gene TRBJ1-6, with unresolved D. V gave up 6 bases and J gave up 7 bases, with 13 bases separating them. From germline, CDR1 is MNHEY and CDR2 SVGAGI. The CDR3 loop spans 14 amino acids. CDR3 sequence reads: CASRVRLSNSPLHF. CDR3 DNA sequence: TGTGCCAGCAGAGTTCGGCTTTCCAATTCACCCCTCCACTTT.

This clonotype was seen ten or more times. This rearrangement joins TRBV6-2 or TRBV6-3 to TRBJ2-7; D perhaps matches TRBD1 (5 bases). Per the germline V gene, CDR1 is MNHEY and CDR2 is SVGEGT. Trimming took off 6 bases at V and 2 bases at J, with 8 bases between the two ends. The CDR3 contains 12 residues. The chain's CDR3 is CASRDSTYEQYF. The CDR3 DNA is TGTGCCAGCAGAGACAGTACCTACGAGCAGTACTTC.

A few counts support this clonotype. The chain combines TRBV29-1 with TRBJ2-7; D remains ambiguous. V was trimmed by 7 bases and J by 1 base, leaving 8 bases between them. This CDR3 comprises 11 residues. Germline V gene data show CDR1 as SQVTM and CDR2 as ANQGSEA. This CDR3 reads CSAGPSYEQYF. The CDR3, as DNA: TGCAGCGCTGGACCTTCCTACGAGCAGTACTTC.

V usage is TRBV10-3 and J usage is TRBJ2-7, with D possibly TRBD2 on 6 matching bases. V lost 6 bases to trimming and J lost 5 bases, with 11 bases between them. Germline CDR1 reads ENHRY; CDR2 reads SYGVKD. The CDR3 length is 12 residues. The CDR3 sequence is CAIRWGGDEQYF. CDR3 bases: TGTGCCATCAGATGGGGCGGGGACGAGCAGTACTTC.

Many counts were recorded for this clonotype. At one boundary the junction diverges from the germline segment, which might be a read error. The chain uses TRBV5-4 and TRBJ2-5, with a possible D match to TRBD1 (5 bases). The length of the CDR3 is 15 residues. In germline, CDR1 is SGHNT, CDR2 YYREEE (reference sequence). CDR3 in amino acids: CASRLGNRPQETQYF. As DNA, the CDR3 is TGTGCCAGCAGGTTGGGGAACAGGCCCCAAGAGACCCAGTACTTC.

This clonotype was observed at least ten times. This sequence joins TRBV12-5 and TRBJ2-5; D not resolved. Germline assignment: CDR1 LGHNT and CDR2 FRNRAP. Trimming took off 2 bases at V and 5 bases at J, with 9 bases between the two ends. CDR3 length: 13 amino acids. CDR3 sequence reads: CASGLTRLETQYF. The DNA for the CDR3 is TGTGCTAGTGGTTTGACCCGTTTGGAGACCCAGTACTTC.

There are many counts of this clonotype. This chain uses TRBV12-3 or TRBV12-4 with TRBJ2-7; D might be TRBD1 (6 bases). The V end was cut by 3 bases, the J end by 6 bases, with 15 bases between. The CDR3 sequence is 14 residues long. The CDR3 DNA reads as TGTGCCAGCAGTTTGGGAGACAGGCTGGCCGAGCAGTACTTC. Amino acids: CASSLGDRLAEQYF.